Below are 32 T cell receptor beta chains sequenced from a single sample in a study of T cell responses to AZD1222 COVID-19 vaccine. Method: immunoSEQ multiplex PCR; TCRdb's copy keeps in-frame clones and lacks some. The sample shows roughly 160,000 clones, about 91% of them seen only once. The sequencing used peripheral blood, collected 28 days after the second AZD1222 dose. These receptors originate from an adult who received the AZD1222 COVID-19 vaccine.

The chain joins TRBV6-5 to TRBJ2-4, with 7 bases aligning to TRBD2. Germline V lookup: CDR1 MNHEY, CDR2 SVGAGI. The CDR3 has 15 residues. J was trimmed by 9 bases and V by 3 bases; bases with no gene match: 11. The CDR3 DNA sequence: TGTGCCAGCAGTTATTCCGGGACTACATCTACCATTCAGTACTTC. It yields the protein CASSYSGTTSTIQYF.

The rearrangement links TRBV7-8 to TRBJ1-4; TRBD1 is a possible D gene (5 bases). The CDR3 is 15 residues long. Germline-derived CDR1 and CDR2 are SGHVS and FQNEAQ. Trimming took 5 bases from V and 5 from J, leaving 15 bases between them. CDR3 region: CASSKEGNPNEKLFF. CDR3 sequence (DNA): TGTGCCAGCAGCAAAGAGGGGAACCCGAATGAAAAACTGTTTTTT.

This clone was counted a single time. The rearrangement links TRBV18 to TRBJ2-2; 12 nucleotides align to TRBD1. Trimming at V came to 3 bases and at J to 2 bases, leaving 4 bases not matched to a gene. This CDR3 has 17 residues. CDR1 and CDR2 from the germline V gene are KGHSH and LQKENI. In DNA form, the CDR3 reads TGTGCCAGCTCACCGGGACAGGGGGCCTCCAACACCGGGGAGCTGTTTTTT. This encodes CASSPGQGASNTGELFF.

The chain has TRBV7-9 and TRBJ2-4, with TRBD1 matching 7 bases. The V gene's germline CDR1 is SEHNR and CDR2 FQNEAQ (reference sequence). There are 16 residues in the CDR3. V shed 5 bases and J 3 bases; nucleotides not matched to a gene: 10. The CDR3 nucleotides are TGTGCCAGCAGCCCCGCCGGGACAGTCGGCAAAAACATTCAGTACTTC. Protein: CASSPAGTVGKNIQYF.

Here the CDR3 DNA reads TGTGCCAGCAGTCTCGGGGGAGATACGCAGTATTTT. Its translation: CASSLGGDTQYF. The J gene is TRBJ2-3, the V gene TRBV3-1 (or the pseudogene TRBV3-2); TRBD2 might be the D (6 bases). The CDR3 has 12 amino acids. Germline loops: CDR1 LGHDT, CDR2 YNNKEL (reference sequence). V lost 6 bases and J lost 5, with 9 bases in between.

The rearrangement uses TRBV2 and TRBJ2-3; TRBD2 matches 8 bases. CDR1 SNHLY and CDR2 FYNNEI come from the germline V gene. The CDR3 spans 15 residues. The V gene end was trimmed by 3 bases and the J gene end by 3 bases; junction bases not matched to a gene: 5. The CDR3 DNA sequence: TGTGCCAGCAGTGAGGGACTAGGAGGGACAGATACGCAGTATTTT. Translation: CASSEGLGGTDTQYF.

This clone was counted between two and nine times. The chain employs TRBV6-2 or TRBV6-3 and TRBJ2-1, with D tentatively TRBD1 or TRBD2 (5 bases each). Looked up from germline, CDR1 is MNHEY and CDR2 is SVGEGT. The CDR3 sequence is 14 residues long. V lost 5 bases to trimming and J lost 0 bases, with 8 bases between them. CDR3 amino acids: CASSPGTSYNEQFF. The CDR3 DNA reads TGTGCCAGCAGTCCCGGGACCTCCTACAATGAGCAGTTCTTC.

The chain is built from TRBV19 and TRBJ1-2; weak D call: TRBD1 (5 bases). Between the trimmed V and J ends, which lost 5 bases and 8 bases, there was a span of 15 bases. This CDR3 comprises 13 residues. In germline, CDR1 is LNHDA, CDR2 SQIVND (reference sequence). This CDR3 reads CASSAERWGGYTF. The DNA for the CDR3 is TGTGCCAGTAGTGCAGAACGGTGGGGCGGCTACACCTTC.

The genes are TRBV19 and TRBJ1-6; 8 bases fit TRBD1. V was pared by 8 bases and J by 5 bases, with 8 bases of the junction left unmatched. This CDR3 spans 15 amino acids. CDR1 is LNHDA and CDR2 is SQIVND in the germline V gene (reference sequence). Here the CDR3 DNA reads TGTGCCAGTCTACCGAACAGGGGGGATAATTCACCCCTCCACTTT. Its translation: CASLPNRGDNSPLHF.

The rearrangement uses TRBV6-5 and TRBJ1-6, with D tentatively TRBD1 (5 bases). Trimming shortened V by 6 bases and J by 6 bases, and 15 bases separated the two germline ends. The CDR3 extends over 15 amino acids. Per the germline V gene, CDR1 is MNHEY and CDR2 is SVGAGI. The CDR3 loop is CASSLRGAGNSPLHF. CDR3 nucleotide sequence: TGTGCCAGCAGCCTCCGGGGCGCTGGTAATTCACCCCTCCACTTT.

V and J are TRBV28 and TRBJ1-1; the D is unclear. The V and J ends lost 5 bases and 6 bases respectively, with 13 bases between them. Germline V gene data show CDR1 as MDHEN and CDR2 as SYDVKM. The CDR3 is 13 amino acids. In DNA form, the CDR3 reads TGTGCCAGCAGTCCCACTTGGGAGGCTGAAGCTTTCTTT. Translating gives CASSPTWEAEAFF.

The V gene is TRBV5-1, the J gene TRBJ1-6; D call uncertain. V lost 0 bases, J lost 7 bases, and 2 bases lay in between. Germline lookup yields CDR1 SGHRS and CDR2 YFSETQ. The CDR3 covers 12 residues. CDR3: CASSLENSPLHF. The CDR3 coding sequence is TGCGCCAGCAGCTTGGAAAATTCACCCCTCCACTTT.

The chain links TRBV5-1 to TRBJ2-3, with 12 nucleotides matching TRBD2. Germline-derived CDR1 and CDR2 are SGHRS and YFSETQ. V gave up 3 bases and J gave up 5 bases; unmatched junction bases: 4. This CDR3 is built from 15 residues. CDR3 in amino acids: CASSSASGGGDTQYF. In nucleotides, the CDR3 is TGCGCCAGCAGCTCCGCTAGCGGGGGGGGAGATACGCAGTATTTT.

The chain employs TRBV2 and TRBJ2-3; the match to TRBD1 covers 9 bases. V was pared by 5 bases and J by 5 bases, with 5 bases of the junction left unmatched. The CDR3 loop spans 14 amino acids. Germline CDR1 SNHLY, CDR2 FYNNEI. The chain's CDR3 is CASSIQGAKDTQYF. In nucleotides, the CDR3 is TGTGCCAGCAGTATACAGGGGGCTAAAGATACGCAGTATTTT. Filled out from reference TRBV2 and TRBJ2-3, the complete variable domain reads EPEVTQTPSHQVTQMGQEVILRCVPISNHLYFYWYRQILGQKVEFLVSFYNNEISEKSEIFDDQFSVERPDGSNFTLKIRSTKLEDSAMYFCASSIQGAKDTQYFGPGTRLTVL.

The gene calls are TRBV2 and TRBJ1-5; TRBD1 matches at 7 bases. Germline V gene sequence: CDR1 SNHLY, CDR2 FYNNEI. The J segment lost 0 bases and the V segment lost 4 bases, leaving 6 bases of the junction unmatched. The CDR3 extends over 16 amino acids. CDR3 in DNA: TGTGCCAGCAGTGGGGGGACAGCTTATAGCAATCAGCCCCAGCATTTT. Translation gives CASSGGTAYSNQPQHF.

The chain uses TRBV27 and TRBJ2-1; 8 nucleotides line up with TRBD1. V shed 0 bases, J shed 3 bases, and the junction held 4 bases outside the gene matches. The CDR3 is 16 residues long. Looked up from germline, CDR1 is MNHEY and CDR2 is SMNVEV (reference sequence). The DNA of the CDR3 is TGTGCCAGCAGTTTATCGGGGGGACAGGTCTACAATGAGCAGTTCTTC. Its protein product is CASSLSGGQVYNEQFF.

This chain connects TRBV28 to TRBJ2-7; D may be TRBD2 (6 bases). This CDR3 is 13 amino acids long. Deletions cut 7 bases from V and 3 bases from J, with 13 bases between. From germline, CDR1 is MDHEN and CDR2 SYDVKM. In DNA, the CDR3 is TGTGCCAGCATCGGGACTCCCCTCTACGAGCAGTACTTC. Protein product: CASIGTPLYEQYF.

J is TRBJ1-1 and V is TRBV2; D is uncertain. This CDR3 has 13 amino acids. Trimming stripped 7 bases from V and 8 bases from J, with 17 bases between. Germline CDR1 is SNHLY and CDR2 is FYNNEI. In DNA, the CDR3 is TGTGCCAGCAACATAGGGCTGCTTAAAGAAGCTTTCTTT. Protein sequence: CASNIGLLKEAFF. The full variable domain, its missing parts supplied by reference TRBV2 and TRBJ1-1, is EPEVTQTPSHQVTQMGQEVILRCVPISNHLYFYWYRQILGQKVEFLVSFYNNEISEKSEIFDDQFSVERPDGSNFTLKIRSTKLEDSAMYFCASNIGLLKEAFFGQGTRLTVV.

The V and J genes are TRBV11-2 and TRBJ1-6, with D unclear. Per germline, CDR1 SGHAT and CDR2 FQNNGV. Between the trimmed V and J ends, which lost 7 bases and 0 bases, there was a span of 10 bases. The CDR3 runs to 15 residues. As DNA, the CDR3 is TGTGCCAGCACAGGACGGAGCTCCTATAATTCACCCCTCCACTTT. Protein: CASTGRSSYNSPLHF.

The chain is built from TRBV29-1 and TRBJ1-1; D is uncertain. V lost 3 bases and J 1 base, leaving 15 bases between the germline ends. The CDR3 extends over 15 amino acids. Per germline, CDR1 SQVTM and CDR2 ANQGSEA. CDR3 loop: CSVEVSGRGNTEAFF. As DNA, the CDR3 is TGCAGCGTTGAGGTTTCGGGTCGGGGGAACACTGAAGCTTTCTTT.

The chain recombines TRBV4-2 with TRBJ1-6; D is uncertain. Germline V gene sequence: CDR1 LGHNA, CDR2 YNFKEQ. The CDR3 contains 13 residues. Trimming removed 3 bases at V and 13 bases at J, with 13 bases between. The CDR3 DNA sequence: TGTGCCAGCAGCCAGGGCGGTGTGTCGCCCCTCCACTTT. Translation: CASSQGGVSPLHF.

V usage is TRBV6-1 and J usage is TRBJ2-7, with 10 nucleotides matching TRBD1. The ends lost 3 bases at V and 6 bases at J; junction bases unmatched: 5. Germline V gene sequence: CDR1 MNHNS, CDR2 SASEGT. The CDR3 consists of 14 residues. The CDR3 nucleotides are TGTGCCAGCAGTGAGGGGGACAGGGGTTCCGAGCAGTACTTC. It encodes CASSEGDRGSEQYF.

The rearrangement links TRBV5-5 to TRBJ2-7; 8 bases match TRBD2. The CDR3 sequence is 11 residues long. Unmatched junction bases numbered 3, after V lost 7 bases and J lost 6 bases. Germline loops: CDR1 SGHKS, CDR2 YYEKEE (reference sequence). CDR3 in amino acids: CASFRGGEQYF. The CDR3 bases are TGTGCCAGCTTTCGGGGGGGCGAGCAGTACTTC.

In DNA form, the CDR3 reads TGTGCCAGCAGCCCTCGACAGGGAGTAAGCTCCTACAATGAGCAGTTCTTC. It codes for CASSPRQGVSSYNEQFF. The genes are TRBV7-9 and TRBJ2-1; 7 nucleotides align to TRBD1. The CDR3 is 17 amino acids. V trimming: 5 bases; J trimming: 0 bases; junction bases outside the gene matches: 10. From germline, CDR1 is SEHNR and CDR2 FQNEAQ (reference sequence). The full variable domain, its missing parts supplied by reference TRBV7-9 and TRBJ2-1, is DTGVSQNPRHKITKRGQNVTFRCDPISEHNRLYWYRQTLGQGPEFLTYFQNEAQLEKSRLLSDRFSAERPKGSFSTLEIQRTEQGDSAMYLCASSPRQGVSSYNEQFFGPGTRLTVL.

The chain recombines TRBV5-8 with TRBJ2-1, with TRBD1 matching 7 bases. CDR3 size: 16 residues. Germline CDR1 SGHTS, CDR2 YDEGEE. V shed 0 bases and J 8 bases; nucleotides not matched to a gene: 11. DNA of the CDR3: TGTGCCAGCAGCTTGGGGACAGGTGGGGATCTCGATGAGCAGTTCTTC. Its translation: CASSLGTGGDLDEQFF.

This clone occurred once. This chain uses TRBV10-2 with TRBJ1-6, with no clear D. Per the germline V gene, CDR1 is WSHSY and CDR2 is SAAADI. Deletions cut 0 bases from V and 10 bases from J, with 7 bases between. The CDR3 has 13 amino acids. The CDR3 loop is CASSESGYSPLHF. The CDR3 region has the DNA TGCGCCAGCAGTGAGTCGGGGTACTCACCCCTCCACTTT.

This clone has only a few counts. The chain recombines TRBV6-6 with TRBJ1-1; 7 positions match TRBD1. The V gene's germline CDR1 is MNHNY and CDR2 SVGAGI (reference sequence). This CDR3 is built from 14 residues. Germline trimming cut 7 bases from V and 4 bases from J; bases unmatched to any gene: 9. CDR3 bases: TGTGCCAGCACTTCCAGGGGGGGCGGCACTGAAGCTTTCTTT. Translation: CASTSRGGGTEAFF.

CDR3 sequence: CASSQETSGGIYNEQFF. DNA of the CDR3: TGTGCCAGCAGCCAAGAGACTAGCGGGGGGATCTACAATGAGCAGTTCTTC. The gene calls are TRBV3-1 (or the pseudogene TRBV3-2) and TRBJ2-1, with 13 bases matching TRBD2. Per germline, CDR1 LGHDT and CDR2 YNNKEL (reference sequence). The CDR3 is 17 amino acids. Trimming removed 0 bases from V and 3 bases from J; junction bases left unmatched: 2.

The J gene is TRBJ2-7, the V gene TRBV21-1. TRBV21-1 is tagged as a pseudogene. The CDR3 loop spans 10 amino acids. CDR3 coding DNA: TGTGGAAGGTTTTCCTACGAGCAGTACTTC. It translates to CGRFSYEQYF.

The chain carries TRBV15 and TRBJ1-5, with D hard to call. The germline V gene encodes CDR1 LNHNV and CDR2 YYDKDF (reference sequence). The CDR3 totals 16 residues. Between the trimmed V and J ends, which lost 6 bases and 1 base, there was a span of 16 bases. CDR3 nucleotide sequence: TGTGCCACCAGGTACGGGTTACTGGGGAGCAATCAGCCCCAGCATTTT. Its translation: CATRYGLLGSNQPQHF.

The chain joins TRBV9 to TRBJ2-1; 7 bases line up with TRBD2. V trimming: 7 bases; J trimming: 6 bases; junction bases outside the gene matches: 10. This CDR3 comprises 14 residues. Germline V CDR1 and CDR2: SGDLS, YYNGEE. CDR3 protein: CASGGGGPANEQFF. The CDR3, as DNA: TGTGCCAGCGGCGGGGGAGGCCCGGCCAATGAGCAGTTCTTC.

The J gene is TRBJ1-6, the V gene TRBV11-2, with TRBD1 identical over 10 bases. Per germline, CDR1 SGHAT and CDR2 FQNNGV. The V and J ends lost 1 base and 7 bases, in that order; junction bases with no gene match: 1. This CDR3 is 15 amino acids long. CDR3 sequence: CASSLVDRGNSPLHF. DNA of the CDR3: TGTGCCAGCAGCTTAGTGGACAGGGGGAATTCACCCCTCCACTTT. Variable domain in full (rest from reference TRBV11-2 and TRBJ1-6): EAGVAQSPRYKIIEKRQSVAFWCNPISGHATLYWYQQILGQGPKLLIQFQNNGVVDDSQLPKDRFSAERLKGVDSTLKIQPAKLEDSAVYLCASSLVDRGNSPLHFGNGTRLTVT.